The 27 T cell receptor beta chains reported below all come from one sample, sequenced in a study of blood T cell repertoires in COVID-19. Here immunoSEQ multiplex PCR was the method, and the copy in TCRdb shows in-frame clones only, minus some. The table lists 64,000 or so clones, 70% to 80% of them singletons. The source material was peripheral blood. These receptors were taken from a human donor in a cohort sampled during active COVID-19.

This rearrangement joins TRBV5-1 to TRBJ2-1; TRBD2 aligns across 10 bases. V lost 0 bases, J lost 7 bases, and 4 bases stayed unmatched. CDR3 length: 15 amino acids. Germline CDR1 and CDR2: SGHRS and YFSETQ. The CDR3: CASSLGSSGRNEQFF. CDR3 coding DNA: TGCGCCAGCAGCTTGGGGTCTAGCGGGAGAAATGAGCAGTTCTTC.

The V call is TRBV28, the J call TRBJ1-2; D uncertain. Germline CDR1 is MDHEN and CDR2 is SYDVKM. V shed 3 bases and J shed 8 bases, with 16 bases lying between them. The CDR3 is 14 amino acids. CDR3 in DNA: TGTGCCAGCAGTTTGCCGGGAGTTTTATTCGGCTACACCTTC. This gives the protein CASSLPGVLFGYTF.

The chain carries TRBV7-9 and TRBJ2-1; the D gene is possibly TRBD2 (5 bases). The V end was cut by 3 bases, the J end by 5 bases, with 23 bases between. The CDR3 contains 18 residues. Germline CDR1 and CDR2: SEHNR and FQNEAQ (reference sequence). The CDR3, as DNA: TGTGCCAGCAGCTTTATGTCTGGAGCGGCTAGAGCTCACAATGAGCAGTTCTTC. Residues: CASSFMSGAARAHNEQFF.

The genes are TRBV2 and TRBJ1-2, with TRBD1 as a possible D gene (6 bases). The V gene's germline CDR1 is SNHLY and CDR2 FYNNEI. This CDR3 contains 13 residues. V dropped 5 bases and J dropped 11 bases, with 18 bases sitting between them. CDR3 nucleotides: TGTGCCAGCAGTCCCGACAGGACCTACCTTTACACCTTC. Protein product: CASSPDRTYLYTF.

This chain connects TRBV5-1 to TRBJ2-1; 9 nucleotides match TRBD1. V trimming: 4 bases; J trimming: 5 bases; junction bases outside the gene matches: 7. The CDR3 consists of 15 residues. Germline V gives CDR1 SGHRS, CDR2 YFSETQ. CDR3 nucleotides: TGCGCCAGCAGCACCTCCGGGACAGGGAACAATGAGCAGTTCTTC. Protein sequence: CASSTSGTGNNEQFF.

The rearrangement links TRBV10-2 to TRBJ1-5, with 8 bases identical to TRBD1. Germline CDR1 WSHSY, CDR2 SAAADI. V lost 8 bases and J lost 7; bases outside the gene matches: 4. The CDR3 runs 12 residues. The CDR3 here is CASRTGNQPQHF. The DNA for the CDR3 is TGCGCCAGCCGGACAGGGAACCAGCCCCAGCATTTT.

The chain is built from TRBV19 and TRBJ2-3; possibly TRBD2 for D (6 bases). Germline assignment: CDR1 LNHDA and CDR2 SQIVND (reference sequence). The CDR3 runs to 15 residues. Trimming cost V 5 bases and J 4 bases, with 16 bases left between them. The CDR3 DNA sequence: TGTGCCAGTAGTCGCGAGTTGCCTAGCGCAGATACGCAGTATTTT. Protein product: CASSRELPSADTQYF.

The chain uses TRBV6-5 and TRBJ2-1; TRBD2 might be the D (5 bases). The CDR3 is 13 amino acids. Germline CDR1 reads MNHEY; CDR2 reads SVGAGI. The V end lost 7 bases, the J end lost 6 bases, and 13 bases lay between the germline ends. The CDR3 spells CASKIARGNEQFF. CDR3 in DNA: TGTGCCAGCAAAATTGCCCGGGGCAATGAGCAGTTCTTC.

J is TRBJ2-5 and V is TRBV7-2; the D gene is possibly TRBD2 (6 bases). Germline CDR1 SGHTA, CDR2 FQGNSA. Trimming pared 1 base from V and 6 bases from J, leaving 18 bases between. There are 16 residues in the CDR3. The CDR3 DNA is TGTGCCAGCAGCTTAGAACTCGCGGGTGGGGGGAAGACCCAGTACTTC. Encoded protein: CASSLELAGGGKTQYF.

The chain employs TRBV6-2 or TRBV6-3 and TRBJ2-7; 8 bases line up with TRBD1. The germline V gene has CDR1 MNHEY and CDR2 SVGEGT. There are 13 residues in the CDR3. The junction had 12 bases not matched to a gene; V was cut back by 6 bases and J by 11 bases. For the CDR3, the DNA is TGTGCCAGCAGCGGGACAGGCGCTCTACAGAAGTACTTC. It yields the protein CASSGTGALQKYF.

V usage is TRBV28 and J usage is TRBJ2-1, with 7 bases identical to TRBD2. This CDR3 spans 13 amino acids. From germline, CDR1 is MDHEN and CDR2 SYDVKM. V gave up 3 bases and J gave up 12 bases; unmatched junction bases: 8. CDR3 sequence: CASSFLASGGQFF. As DNA, the CDR3 is TGTGCCAGCAGTTTTCTAGCTAGCGGAGGGCAGTTCTTC.

Here the CDR3 reads CASSQHTGYGTDTQYF. The CDR3 nucleotides are TGCGCCAGCAGCCAACATACAGGGTATGGTACAGATACGCAGTATTTT. The J gene is TRBJ2-3, the V gene TRBV4-3, with D possibly being TRBD1 (6 bases). Trimming removed 2 bases at V and 3 bases at J, with 15 bases between. There are 16 residues in the CDR3. The germline gives CDR1 LGHNA, CDR2 YSLEER.

The chain uses TRBV11-3 and TRBJ2-5; D perhaps matches TRBD2 (6 bases). From germline, CDR1 is SGHNT and CDR2 YENEEA. The CDR3 has 13 residues. V dropped 1 base and J dropped 5 bases, with 8 bases sitting between them. The CDR3 bases are TGTGCCAGCAGCTTAGTCCGGGGGGAGACCCAGTACTTC. Translated, it gives CASSLVRGETQYF.

The genes are TRBV5-5 and TRBJ1-1; 7 bases align to TRBD1. The CDR3 runs 16 residues. The junction had 10 bases not matched to a gene; V was cut back by 5 bases and J by 0 bases. Germline V gene lookup returns CDR1 SGHKS and CDR2 YYEKEE (reference sequence). CDR3 region: CASRREGAGMNTEAFF. DNA for the CDR3: TGTGCCAGCAGGCGGGAGGGGGCTGGTATGAACACTGAAGCTTTCTTT.

The CDR3 loop is CASSLGGGGYNEQFF. The CDR3 coding sequence is TGTGCCAGCAGCTTAGGTGGGGGAGGGTACAATGAGCAGTTCTTC. The chain couples TRBV7-2 to TRBJ2-1; 7 positions agree with TRBD2. The junction had 4 bases not matched to a gene; V was cut back by 1 base and J by 4 bases. Germline lookup yields CDR1 SGHTA and CDR2 FQGNSA. CDR3 size: 15 residues.

This sequence joins TRBV6-2 or TRBV6-3 and TRBJ2-7, with a possible D match to TRBD1 (5 bases). Per germline, CDR1 MNHEY and CDR2 SVGEGT. Trimming took 2 bases from V and 0 from J, leaving 20 bases between them. The CDR3 runs 18 residues. CDR3 nucleotides: TGTGCCAGCAGTTACCCCTCCGGGTTCAGGGTGAGCTCCTACGAGCAGTACTTC. It translates to CASSYPSGFRVSSYEQYF.

The genes are TRBV3-1 (or the pseudogene TRBV3-2) and TRBJ2-3; 9 bases match TRBD2. Germline V lookup: CDR1 LGHDT, CDR2 YNNKEL (reference sequence). V was pared by 4 bases and J by 8 bases, with 13 bases of the junction left unmatched. The CDR3 length is 16 residues. The CDR3 DNA reads TGTGCCAGCAGCCCTTGGATTAGCGGGAGCTTGGGTACGCAGTATTTT. Amino acids: CASSPWISGSLGTQYF.

This clone occurred a few times. The V call is TRBV5-1, the J call TRBJ1-2, with D tentatively TRBD1 (6 bases). V was clipped by 0 bases and J by 8 bases, with 17 bases between them. The CDR3 is made up of 15 amino acids. Germline V CDR1 and CDR2: SGHRS, YFSETQ. CDR3 coding DNA: TGCGCCAGCAGCTTGGGACAGGCGGGTCTCGGCGGCTACACCTTC. Translating gives CASSLGQAGLGGYTF.

This chain uses TRBV5-1 with TRBJ1-1; possible D gene TRBD1, 6 bases. The CDR3 is made up of 15 amino acids. V was pared by 0 bases and J by 1 base, with 10 bases between. Germline values: CDR1 SGHRS, CDR2 YFSETQ. The CDR3 region is CASSLATGTNTEAFF. CDR3 coding DNA: TGCGCCAGCAGCTTGGCAACAGGGACGAACACTGAAGCTTTCTTT.

The chain employs TRBV2 and TRBJ1-5, with 12 bases matching TRBD1. The V segment lost 6 bases and the J segment 0 bases; nucleotides outside the gene matches: 9. CDR1 and CDR2 from the germline V gene are SNHLY and FYNNEI. The CDR3 is 18 amino acids. CDR3 DNA sequence: TGTGCCAGCAGCGTGGGACAGGGGGCCCGCTCTAGCAATCAGCCCCAGCATTTT. Its translation: CASSVGQGARSSNQPQHF.

This clone was picked up one time. The chain joins TRBV18 to TRBJ2-7; possible D gene TRBD1, 6 bases. The V gene's germline CDR1 is KGHSH and CDR2 LQKENI. V was clipped by 6 bases and J by 0 bases, with 15 bases between them. CDR3 size: 15 residues. CDR3 in amino acids: CASSPSTGSSYEQYF. The CDR3 bases are TGTGCCAGCTCCCCTTCCACAGGGAGCTCCTACGAGCAGTACTTC.

This clone was picked up a small number of times. The chain recombines TRBV7-2 with TRBJ2-7, with 7 nucleotides matching TRBD1. The V segment lost 4 bases and the J segment 3 bases; nucleotides outside the gene matches: 9. CDR1 is SGHTA, CDR2 FQGNSA, per germline. This CDR3 spans 15 amino acids. CDR3 protein: CASSSRQGVLYEQYF. CDR3 nucleotides: TGTGCCAGCAGCTCCAGGCAGGGGGTACTCTACGAGCAGTACTTC. The full variable domain, with the rest looked up from reference TRBV7-2 and TRBJ2-7, is GAGVSQSPSNKVTEKGKDVELRCDPISGHTALYWYRQSLGQGLEFLIYFQGNSAPDKSGLPSDRFSAERTGGSVSTLTIQRTQQEDSAVYLCASSSRQGVLYEQYFGPGTRLTVT.

CDR3 loop: CASSLGSVPSYEQYF. CDR3 sequence (DNA): TGTGCCAGCAGTTTGGGTAGCGTCCCCTCCTACGAGCAGTACTTC. The chain combines TRBV6-2 or TRBV6-3 with TRBJ2-7, with D perhaps matching TRBD2 (5 bases). In germline, CDR1 is MNHEY, CDR2 SVGEGT. Trimming shortened V by 4 bases and J by 0 bases, and 13 bases separated the two germline ends. The CDR3 runs to 15 residues.

This rearrangement joins TRBV6-2 or TRBV6-3 to TRBJ2-7, with D perhaps matching TRBD2 (6 bases). Per germline, CDR1 MNHEY and CDR2 SVGEGT. CDR3 length: 16 residues. V dropped 0 bases and J dropped 3 bases, with 15 bases sitting between them. This chain's CDR3 is CASSYSREEGNYEQYF. DNA for the CDR3: TGTGCCAGCAGTTACTCGAGGGAGGAGGGCAACTACGAGCAGTACTTC.

The chain recombines TRBV4-1 with TRBJ1-2, with D perhaps TRBD1 (5 bases). The CDR3 runs 15 residues. Per the germline V gene, CDR1 is MGHRA and CDR2 is YSYEKL. V lost 1 base and J lost 1, with 10 bases in between. The CDR3 loop is CASSQVGGINYGYTF. The CDR3 DNA follows: TGCGCCAGCAGCCAAGTCGGGGGGATTAACTATGGCTACACCTTC.

The chain links TRBV29-1 to TRBJ2-1; 8 bases match TRBD1. This CDR3 is 13 amino acids long. The J segment lost 2 bases and the V segment lost 8 bases, leaving 5 bases of the junction unmatched. Germline CDR1 and CDR2: SQVTM and ANQGSEA. The chain's CDR3 is CSLGTGAYNEQFF. CDR3 DNA: TGCAGCCTTGGGACAGGAGCCTACAATGAGCAGTTCTTC.

This clone was found once. The chain has TRBV6-1 and TRBJ1-4, with 9 nucleotides matching TRBD1. Germline loops: CDR1 MNHNS, CDR2 SASEGT. After removal of 3 bases from V and 5 bases from J, the junction contained 1 base not matched to a gene. The CDR3 is 14 residues long. The CDR3 DNA reads as TGTGCCAGCAGTGAGGGACAGGGCAATGAAAAACTGTTTTTT. Translating it yields CASSEGQGNEKLFF.